A single T cell receptor (beta chain) is shown here with its context. The antigen remains undetermined. This sample is part of a study of high-grade serous ovarian cancer treatment subgroups. Study-level points and caveats: These tumor repertoires lack spatial information from bulk sequencing.

Profiling relied on immunoSEQ multiplex PCR, and the TCRdb table lists in-frame clones only, not all of them. The sample carries more than 4,500 clones, roughly 80% recorded once. Germline CDR1 SEHNR, CDR2 FQNEAQ (reference sequence). The CDR3 covers 14 residues. V trimming: 5 bases; J trimming: 5 bases; junction bases outside the gene matches: 8. Tumor tissue was taken before any definitive surgery or chemotherapy was given. Sequencing used tumor tissue. The V gene is TRBV7-9, the J gene TRBJ2-7, with 8 nucleotides matching TRBD1. The clonotype was recovered from a human donor with high-grade serous ovarian cancer. The CDR3 nucleotides read TGTGCCAGCAGCCCCGGGACAGGTACACACGAGCAGTACTTC. Protein sequence: CASSPGTGTHEQYF.